What follows are 21 T cell receptor beta chains derived from one specimen sequenced in a study of blood T cell repertoires in COVID-19. Profiled with immunoSEQ multiplex PCR; TCRdb holds only in-frame clones, not every one. Here the sample spans about 350,000 clones, around 90% being singletons. The sample comprised peripheral blood. Receptors were obtained from a man aged 25 to 40 with COVID-19, enrolled during active disease.

The rearrangement uses TRBV19 and TRBJ2-1, with 14 bases matching TRBD2. The CDR3 sequence is 14 residues long. The V segment lost 7 bases and the J segment 9 bases; nucleotides outside the gene matches: 5. Per the germline V gene, CDR1 is LNHDA and CDR2 is SQIVND (reference sequence). The DNA of the CDR3 is TGTGCCAGTACTCTCGGGACTAGCGGGGGTGAGCAGTTCTTC. It is translated as CASTLGTSGGEQFF.

V is TRBV28 and J is TRBJ1-5, with D maybe TRBD1 (6 bases). This CDR3 region has 15 residues. With 6 bases removed from V and 5 bases from J, the gap between germline ends came to 17 bases. Germline CDR1 and CDR2: MDHEN and SYDVKM. The CDR3 here is CASSLGRGIDQPQHF. The CDR3 coding sequence is TGTGCCAGCAGCCTGGGCAGGGGCATCGATCAGCCCCAGCATTTT.

CDR3 region: CATSDLRGRDTQYF. DNA for the CDR3: TGTGCCACCAGTGATTTGCGAGGGAGAGATACGCAGTATTTT. The chain joins TRBV24-1 to TRBJ2-3, with D perhaps TRBD2 (5 bases). Trimming shortened V by 0 bases and J by 5 bases, and 8 bases separated the two germline ends. Germline V gives CDR1 KGHDR, CDR2 SFDVKD. The CDR3 runs 14 residues.

The chain couples TRBV27 to TRBJ1-5, with a weak D call TRBD1 (5 bases). Germline CDR1 MNHEY, CDR2 SMNVEV (reference sequence). Trimming left V 2 bases short and J 2 bases short, with 10 bases between. This CDR3 region has 15 residues. This CDR3 is CASSLTGLGNQPQHF. DNA for the CDR3: TGTGCCAGCAGTTTAACAGGCTTGGGCAATCAGCCCCAGCATTTT.

This clone was seen once. The chain has TRBV6-2 or TRBV6-3 and TRBJ1-2, with 7 nucleotides matching TRBD1. Unmatched junction bases numbered 6, after V lost 4 bases and J lost 4 bases. CDR3 length: 14 amino acids. Germline V gives CDR1 MNHEY, CDR2 SVGEGT. CDR3 nucleotides: TGTGCCAGCAGTTCCCCGACAGGGATCTATGGCTACACCTTC. As protein: CASSSPTGIYGYTF.

The chain employs TRBV3-1 (or the pseudogene TRBV3-2) and TRBJ2-7; 7 bases fit TRBD1. Germline V gives CDR1 LGHDT, CDR2 YNNKEL (reference sequence). V was pared by 4 bases and J by 2 bases, with 8 bases of the junction left unmatched. The CDR3 runs 15 residues. CDR3 in DNA: TGTGCCAGCAGCCCCGGGACAGTAACCACCTACGAGCAGTACTTC. Protein product: CASSPGTVTTYEQYF.

The count of this clone is one. This sequence joins TRBV18 and TRBJ2-5; TRBD1 matches at 9 bases. CDR3 length: 17 residues. J gave up 5 bases and V 0 bases, and 10 bases lay outside the gene matches. Germline V CDR1 and CDR2: KGHSH, LQKENI. CDR3 amino acids: CASSPPERTGDPETQYF. CDR3 coding DNA: TGTGCCAGCTCACCACCGGAAAGGACAGGGGATCCGGAGACCCAGTACTTC.

The chain couples TRBV6-2 or TRBV6-3 to TRBJ1-3; D possibly corresponds to TRBD1 (5 bases). With 2 bases removed from V and 0 bases from J, the gap between germline ends came to 11 bases. Germline assignment: CDR1 MNHEY and CDR2 SVGEGT. CDR3 size: 16 residues. CDR3 sequence reads: CASSYRQPPSGNTIYF. The CDR3, as DNA: TGTGCCAGCAGTTACCGACAGCCTCCCTCTGGAAACACCATATATTTT.

The chain joins TRBV15 to TRBJ1-1; a possible D gene is TRBD1 (5 bases). This CDR3 is built from 15 residues. V lost 6 bases to trimming and J lost 0 bases, with 14 bases between them. Germline V lookup: CDR1 LNHNV, CDR2 YYDKDF (reference sequence). The chain's CDR3 is CATRPLGPLNTEAFF. The CDR3 bases are TGTGCCACCAGACCTTTGGGGCCTCTGAACACTGAAGCTTTCTTT.

This chain connects TRBV16 to TRBJ2-7, with a possible D match to TRBD1 (6 bases). This CDR3 has 14 amino acids. Trimming left V 3 bases short and J 2 bases short, with 11 bases between. The germline CDR1 and CDR2 sequences are KGHSY and FQNENV. In nucleotides, the CDR3 is TGTGCCAGCAGCCAGCAGGGGCCAACCTACGAGCAGTACTTC. This translates into CASSQQGPTYEQYF.

The chain employs TRBV5-1 and TRBJ1-1, with 8 positions matching TRBD1. There are 17 residues in the CDR3. Losses at the gene ends were 4 bases for V and 6 bases for J; bases not matched to a gene: 17. Germline V gives CDR1 SGHRS, CDR2 YFSETQ. The CDR3 loop reads CASSVSTQTGVGAEAFF. CDR3 DNA: TGCGCCAGCAGCGTATCCACCCAGACAGGGGTGGGTGCTGAAGCTTTCTTT.

The V gene is TRBV19, the J gene TRBJ2-4; D is unresolved. The CDR3 totals 11 residues. V was clipped by 7 bases and J by 5 bases, with 6 bases between them. CDR1 is LNHDA and CDR2 is SQIVND in the germline V gene (reference sequence). The CDR3 reads CASTGQNIQYF. CDR3 DNA: TGTGCCAGTACTGGCCAAAACATTCAGTACTTC. The whole variable domain, filled in from reference TRBV19 and TRBJ2-4, reads DGGITQSPKYLFRKEGQNVTLSCEQNLNHDAMYWYRQDPGQGLRLIYYSQIVNDFQKGDIAEGYSVSREKKESFPLTVTSAQKNPTAFYLCASTGQNIQYFGAGTRLSVL.

J is TRBJ1-6 and V is TRBV5-5; D gene uncertain. Per the germline V gene, CDR1 is SGHKS and CDR2 is YYEKEE (reference sequence). Trimming took 5 bases from V and 0 from J, leaving 6 bases between them. The CDR3 totals 14 residues. The CDR3 coding sequence is TGTGCCAGCAGGCCGGGCTCCTATAATTCACCCCTCCACTTT. Its translation is CASRPGSYNSPLHF.

The J gene is TRBJ2-7, the V gene TRBV28; tentative D call: TRBD1 (5 bases). Trimming shortened V by 4 bases and J by 4 bases, and 11 bases separated the two germline ends. Per germline, CDR1 MDHEN and CDR2 SYDVKM. This CDR3 contains 13 residues. CDR3 coding DNA: TGTGCCAGCAGTTCCCCGACAGCATACGAGCAGTACTTC. Its translation is CASSSPTAYEQYF.

There are a few counts of this clone. This sequence joins TRBV4-3 and TRBJ1-1, with TRBD1 as a possible D gene (6 bases). V shed 0 bases and J shed 4 bases, with 30 bases lying between them. The CDR3 sequence is 21 residues long. Germline V gene data show CDR1 as LGHNA and CDR2 as YSLEER. CDR3 coding DNA: TGCGCCAGCAGCCAAGATCATGGTCAATACAGGGCCCTCCGAGAGGGCACTGAAGCTTTCTTT. This sequence encodes CASSQDHGQYRALREGTEAFF.

The chain carries TRBV27 and TRBJ2-3, with D unresolved. The V end was cut by 5 bases, the J end by 6 bases, with 12 bases between. The germline gives CDR1 MNHEY, CDR2 SMNVEV (reference sequence). CDR3 length equals 13 residues. This chain's CDR3 is CASSRTPSDTQYF. The CDR3, as DNA: TGTGCCAGCAGTCGTACGCCGAGTGATACGCAGTATTTT.

The sample holds one count of this clone. The J gene is TRBJ1-1, the V gene TRBV27, with TRBD1 matching over 9 bases. V trimming: 3 bases; J trimming: 3 bases; junction bases outside the gene matches: 8. Germline CDR1 is MNHEY and CDR2 is SMNVEV (reference sequence). The CDR3 extends over 16 amino acids. The CDR3: CASSFYRGRTDTEAFF. The CDR3 DNA follows: TGTGCCAGCAGTTTCTACAGGGGGCGAACGGACACTGAAGCTTTCTTT.

The chain carries TRBV6-5 and TRBJ1-1; 7 nucleotides agree with TRBD1. V was pared by 6 bases and J by 1 base, with 5 bases of the junction left unmatched. The length of the CDR3 is 14 residues. Germline CDR1 is MNHEY and CDR2 is SVGAGI. The CDR3 sequence: CASRYDRENTEAFF. The DNA of the CDR3 is TGTGCCAGCAGGTACGACAGGGAGAACACTGAAGCTTTCTTT.

V usage is TRBV9 and J usage is TRBJ2-6, with D hard to call. The germline gives CDR1 SGDLS, CDR2 YYNGEE. Trimming pared 7 bases from V and 2 bases from J, leaving 13 bases between. This CDR3 contains 15 residues. Here the CDR3 DNA reads TGTGCCAGCGCGGCCCCTTCGCCTGGGGCCAACGTCCTGACTTTC. It codes for CASAAPSPGANVLTF.

A single count supports this clone. The J gene is TRBJ2-7, the V gene TRBV19, with D possibly TRBD1 on 7 matching bases. V was trimmed by 4 bases and J by 2 bases, leaving 21 bases between them. CDR3 length equals 17 residues. The germline gives CDR1 LNHDA, CDR2 SQIVND (reference sequence). CDR3 in amino acids: CASSTSKGGQIPYEQYF. The CDR3 DNA reads TGTGCCAGTAGTACCTCAAAGGGGGGACAGATTCCCTACGAGCAGTACTTC.

This clone was observed once. For the CDR3, the DNA is TGCGCCAGCAGCCCGCCATGGACAGGAAACTACGAGCAGTACTTC. Residues: CASSPPWTGNYEQYF. The gene calls are TRBV4-1 and TRBJ2-7, with 7 bases fitting TRBD1. Germline lookup yields CDR1 MGHRA and CDR2 YSYEKL. The CDR3 runs to 15 residues. Losses at the gene ends were 4 bases for V and 3 bases for J; bases not matched to a gene: 9.